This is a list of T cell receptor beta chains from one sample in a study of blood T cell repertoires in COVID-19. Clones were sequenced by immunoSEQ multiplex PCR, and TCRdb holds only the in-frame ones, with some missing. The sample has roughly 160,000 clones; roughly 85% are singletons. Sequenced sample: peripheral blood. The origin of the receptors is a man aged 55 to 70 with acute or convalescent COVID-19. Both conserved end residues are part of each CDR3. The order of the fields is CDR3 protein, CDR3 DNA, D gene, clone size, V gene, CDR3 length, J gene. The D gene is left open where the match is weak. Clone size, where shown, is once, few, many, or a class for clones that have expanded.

CDR3 protein: CASSERETQYF; CDR3 DNA: TGTGCCAGCAGTGAACGGGAGACCCAGTACTTC; D gene: .; clone size: .; V gene: TRBV2; CDR3 length: 11; J gene: TRBJ2-5
CDR3 protein: CASSFRAATQYF; CDR3 DNA: TGTGCCAGCAGCTTTCGCGCCGCGACCCAGTACTTC; D gene: .; clone size: .; V gene: TRBV7-2; CDR3 length: 12; J gene: TRBJ2-5
CDR3 protein: CASSPGTSGDPYEQYF; CDR3 DNA: TGTGCCAGCAGCCCGGGGACTAGCGGGGACCCCTACGAGCAGTACTTC; D gene: TRBD2; clone size: .; V gene: TRBV7-8; CDR3 length: 16; J gene: TRBJ2-7
CDR3 protein: CASSPQGPAGGPYEQYF; CDR3 DNA: TGTGCCAGCAGCCCCCAGGGCCCGGCGGGAGGACCCTACGAGCAGTACTTC; D gene: TRBD2; clone size: .; V gene: TRBV9; CDR3 length: 17; J gene: TRBJ2-7
CDR3 protein: CASSYGGATEAFF; CDR3 DNA: TGTGCCAGCAGCTACGGGGGGGCGACTGAAGCTTTCTTT; D gene: .; clone size: .; V gene: TRBV11-2; CDR3 length: 13; J gene: TRBJ1-1
CDR3 protein: CSASRGATNEKLFF; CDR3 DNA: TGCAGTGCTAGTAGGGGTGCAACTAATGAAAAACTGTTTTTT; D gene: .; clone size: .; V gene: TRBV20-1; CDR3 length: 14; J gene: TRBJ1-4
CDR3 protein: CASSELAGFGNEQFF; CDR3 DNA: TGCGCCAGCAGCGAACTAGCGGGGTTTGGAAATGAGCAGTTCTTC; D gene: TRBD2; clone size: .; V gene: TRBV5-1; CDR3 length: 15; J gene: TRBJ2-1
CDR3 protein: CASSLIQGNQPQHF; CDR3 DNA: TGTGCCAGCAGTTTAATACAGGGGAATCAGCCCCAGCATTTT; D gene: TRBD1; clone size: .; V gene: TRBV28; CDR3 length: 14; J gene: TRBJ1-5
CDR3 protein: CASSVTSGRDTQYF; CDR3 DNA: TGTGCCAGCAGCGTGACTAGCGGGAGAGATACGCAGTATTTT; D gene: TRBD2; clone size: once; V gene: TRBV7-9; CDR3 length: 14; J gene: TRBJ2-3
CDR3 protein: CATSRPGLAGGEGAQYF; CDR3 DNA: TGTGCCACCAGCAGACCCGGACTAGCGGGAGGGGAAGGGGCCCAGTACTTC; D gene: TRBD2; clone size: once; V gene: TRBV15; CDR3 length: 17; J gene: TRBJ2-5
CDR3 protein: CATSDSRSSYEQYF; CDR3 DNA: TGTGCCACCAGTGATTCAAGGAGCTCCTACGAGCAGTACTTC; D gene: .; clone size: .; V gene: TRBV24-1; CDR3 length: 14; J gene: TRBJ2-7